This TCR beta chain was documented in a study of human T cells and chemical hapten exposure. TCRdb recomputed calls from the RACE reads with MiXCR, one row per CDR3 protein. The data show roughly 380,000 distinct CDR3 sequences, more than 4.5% seen once. Deletions cut 5 bases from V and 0 bases from J, with 10 bases between. The CDR3 sequence is 15 residues long. Germline lookup yields CDR1 KGHDR and CDR2 SFDVKD. Time point: pre-sensitization, week 0. Stated treatment: therapeutic diphenylcyclopropenone sensitization with weekly scalp DPC. Sequences were derived from whole blood, sampled in connection with sensitization to the hapten diphenylcyclopropenone (DPC). This sequence was found in a woman in her forties or fifties with alopecia areata. Some clones in this sample may be carry-over from other donors' samples. This chain links TRBV24-1 with TRBJ1-5; no firm D call. The CDR3 region is CATSASGYSNQPQHF. The CDR3 region has the DNA TGTGCCACCAGTGCCAGTGGGTATAGCAATCAGCCCCAGCATTTT.